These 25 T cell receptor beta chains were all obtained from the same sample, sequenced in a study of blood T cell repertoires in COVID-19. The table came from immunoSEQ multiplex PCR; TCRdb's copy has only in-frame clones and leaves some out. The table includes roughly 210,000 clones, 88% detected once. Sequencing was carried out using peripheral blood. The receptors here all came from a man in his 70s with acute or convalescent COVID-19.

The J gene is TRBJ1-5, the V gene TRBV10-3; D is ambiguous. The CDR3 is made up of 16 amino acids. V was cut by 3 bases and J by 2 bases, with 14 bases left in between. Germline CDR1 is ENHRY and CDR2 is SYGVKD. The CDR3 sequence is CAISESTGGGNQPQHF. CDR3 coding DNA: TGTGCCATCAGTGAAAGTACGGGCGGGGGCAATCAGCCCCAGCATTTT.

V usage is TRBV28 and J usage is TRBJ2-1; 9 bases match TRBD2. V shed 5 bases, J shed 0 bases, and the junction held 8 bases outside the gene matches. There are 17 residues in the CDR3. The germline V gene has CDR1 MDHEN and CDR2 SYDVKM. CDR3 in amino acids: CASSETSGSSSYNEQFF. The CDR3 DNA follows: TGTGCCAGCAGTGAGACTAGCGGCTCAAGCTCCTACAATGAGCAGTTCTTC.

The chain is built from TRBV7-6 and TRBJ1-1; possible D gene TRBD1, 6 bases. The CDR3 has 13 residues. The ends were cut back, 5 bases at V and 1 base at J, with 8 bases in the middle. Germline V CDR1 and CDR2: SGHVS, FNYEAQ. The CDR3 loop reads CASSLGQNTEAFF. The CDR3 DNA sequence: TGTGCCAGCAGCCTGGGACAGAACACTGAAGCTTTCTTT.

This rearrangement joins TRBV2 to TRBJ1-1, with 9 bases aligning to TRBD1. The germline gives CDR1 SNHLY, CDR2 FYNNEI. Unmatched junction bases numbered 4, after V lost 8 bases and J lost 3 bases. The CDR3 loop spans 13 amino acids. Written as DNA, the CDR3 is TGTGCCAGCTCTCGACAGGGGGACACTGAAGCTTTCTTT. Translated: CASSRQGDTEAFF. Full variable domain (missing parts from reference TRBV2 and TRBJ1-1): EPEVTQTPSHQVTQMGQEVILRCVPISNHLYFYWYRQILGQKVEFLVSFYNNEISEKSEIFDDQFSVERPDGSNFTLKIRSTKLEDSAMYFCASSRQGDTEAFFGQGTRLTVV.

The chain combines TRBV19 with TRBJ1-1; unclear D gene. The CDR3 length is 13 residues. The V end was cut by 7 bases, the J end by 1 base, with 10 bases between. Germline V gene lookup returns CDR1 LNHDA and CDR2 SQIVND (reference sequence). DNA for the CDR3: TGTGCCAGTAATCAACAGAGGAACACTGAAGCTTTCTTT. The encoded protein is CASNQQRNTEAFF.

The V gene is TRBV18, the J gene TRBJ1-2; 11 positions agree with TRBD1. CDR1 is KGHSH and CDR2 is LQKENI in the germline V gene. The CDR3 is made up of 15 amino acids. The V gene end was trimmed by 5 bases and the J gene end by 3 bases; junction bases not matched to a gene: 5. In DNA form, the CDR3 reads TGTGCCAGCTCAACGCCGGGACAGGGGGACTATGGCTACACCTTC. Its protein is CASSTPGQGDYGYTF.

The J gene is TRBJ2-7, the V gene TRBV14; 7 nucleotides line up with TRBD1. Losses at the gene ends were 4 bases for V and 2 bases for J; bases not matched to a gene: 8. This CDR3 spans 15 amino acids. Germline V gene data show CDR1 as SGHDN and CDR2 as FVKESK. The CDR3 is CASSLQPGQTYEQYF. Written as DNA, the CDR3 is TGTGCCAGCAGCCTCCAACCGGGACAGACCTACGAGCAGTACTTC.

The CDR3 DNA is TGTGCCAGTAACCCTAGCGTCTCCTACGAGCAGTACTTC. Protein product: CASNPSVSYEQYF. The chain joins TRBV7-2 to TRBJ2-7; possible D gene TRBD2, 6 bases. V lost 9 bases and J lost 0, with 12 bases in between. Germline V gene sequence: CDR1 SGHTA, CDR2 FQGNSA. The CDR3 is made up of 13 amino acids.

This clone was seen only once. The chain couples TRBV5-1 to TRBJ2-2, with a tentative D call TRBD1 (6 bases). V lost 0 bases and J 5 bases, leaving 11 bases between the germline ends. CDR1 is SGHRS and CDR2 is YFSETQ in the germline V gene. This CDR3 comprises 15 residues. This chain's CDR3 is CASSLEHRVTGELFF. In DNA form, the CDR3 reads TGCGCCAGCAGCTTGGAGCACAGGGTTACCGGGGAGCTGTTTTTT.

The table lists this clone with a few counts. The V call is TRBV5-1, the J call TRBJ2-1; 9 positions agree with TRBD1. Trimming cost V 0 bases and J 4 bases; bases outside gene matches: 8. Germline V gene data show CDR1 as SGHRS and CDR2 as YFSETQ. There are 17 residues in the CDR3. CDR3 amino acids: CASSLEGAGQGYNEQFF. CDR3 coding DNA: TGCGCCAGCAGCTTGGAAGGTGCTGGACAGGGGTACAATGAGCAGTTCTTC.

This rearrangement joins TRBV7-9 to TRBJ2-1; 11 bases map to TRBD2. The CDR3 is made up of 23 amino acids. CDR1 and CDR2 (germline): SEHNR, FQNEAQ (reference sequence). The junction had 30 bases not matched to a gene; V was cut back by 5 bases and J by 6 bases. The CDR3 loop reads CASSGVVPAAWGISGRAGNEQFF. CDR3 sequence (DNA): TGTGCCAGCAGCGGGGTGGTGCCAGCAGCCTGGGGGATTAGCGGGAGGGCCGGCAATGAGCAGTTCTTC. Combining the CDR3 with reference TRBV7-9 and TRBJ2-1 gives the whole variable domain DTGVSQNPRHKITKRGQNVTFRCDPISEHNRLYWYRQTLGQGPEFLTYFQNEAQLEKSRLLSDRFSAERPKGSFSTLEIQRTEQGDSAMYLCASSGVVPAAWGISGRAGNEQFFGPGTRLTVL.

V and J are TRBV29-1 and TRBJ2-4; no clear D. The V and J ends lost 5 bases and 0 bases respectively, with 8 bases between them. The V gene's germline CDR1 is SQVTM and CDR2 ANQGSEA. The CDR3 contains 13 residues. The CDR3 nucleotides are TGCAGCGTTTTAGCTCGAGCCAAAAACATTCAGTACTTC. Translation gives CSVLARAKNIQYF. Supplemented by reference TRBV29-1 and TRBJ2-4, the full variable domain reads SAVISQKPSRDICQRGTSLTIQCQVDSQVTMMFWYRQQPGQSLTLIATANQGSEATYESGFVIDKFPISRPNLTFSTLTVSNMSPEDSSIYLCSVLARAKNIQYFGAGTRLSVL.

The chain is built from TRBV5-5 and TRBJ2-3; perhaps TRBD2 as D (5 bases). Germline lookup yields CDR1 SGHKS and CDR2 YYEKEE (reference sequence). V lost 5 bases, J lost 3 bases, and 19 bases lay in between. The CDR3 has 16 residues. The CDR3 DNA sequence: TGTGCCAGCAGGAGATCGTGGGGAGAGTTAACAGATACGCAGTATTTT. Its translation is CASRRSWGELTDTQYF.

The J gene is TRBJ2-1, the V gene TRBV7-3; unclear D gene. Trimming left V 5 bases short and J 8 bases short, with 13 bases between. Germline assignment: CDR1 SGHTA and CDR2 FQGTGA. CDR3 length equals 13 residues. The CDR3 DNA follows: TGTGCCAGCAGCCCTCTAGGTTCCCATGAGCAGTTCTTC. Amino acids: CASSPLGSHEQFF.

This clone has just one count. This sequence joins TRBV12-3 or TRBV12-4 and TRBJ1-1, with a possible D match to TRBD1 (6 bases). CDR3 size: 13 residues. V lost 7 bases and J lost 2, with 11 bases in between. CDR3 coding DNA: TGTGCCAGCAAACCGACAGGAAACACTGAAGCTTTCTTT. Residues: CASKPTGNTEAFF.

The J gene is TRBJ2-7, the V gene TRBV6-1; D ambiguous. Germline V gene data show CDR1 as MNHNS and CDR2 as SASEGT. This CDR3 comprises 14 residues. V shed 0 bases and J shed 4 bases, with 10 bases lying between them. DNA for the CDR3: TGTGCCAGCAGTGAAGCTGATAGTCGATACGAGCAGTACTTC. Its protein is CASSEADSRYEQYF.

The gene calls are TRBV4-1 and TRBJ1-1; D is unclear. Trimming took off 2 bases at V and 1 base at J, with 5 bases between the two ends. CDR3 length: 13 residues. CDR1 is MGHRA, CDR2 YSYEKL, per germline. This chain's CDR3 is CASSQSGNTEAFF. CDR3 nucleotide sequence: TGCGCCAGCAGCCAATCGGGGAACACTGAAGCTTTCTTT.

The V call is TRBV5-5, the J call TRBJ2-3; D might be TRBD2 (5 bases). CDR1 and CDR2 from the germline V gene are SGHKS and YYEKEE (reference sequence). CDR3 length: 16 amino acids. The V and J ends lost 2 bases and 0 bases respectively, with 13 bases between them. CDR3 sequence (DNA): TGTGCCAGCAGCTTTCCTAGAGCGGATAGCACAGATACGCAGTATTTT. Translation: CASSFPRADSTDTQYF.

For the CDR3, the DNA is TGTGCCAGCAGCGAAACAGACAGGGGCTACGAGCAGTACTTC. Amino acids: CASSETDRGYEQYF. The J gene is TRBJ2-7, the V gene TRBV7-9, with 8 positions matching TRBD1. CDR1 SEHNR and CDR2 FQNEAQ come from the germline V gene (reference sequence). The CDR3 sequence is 14 residues long. The junction had 6 bases not matched to a gene; V was cut back by 5 bases and J by 3 bases.

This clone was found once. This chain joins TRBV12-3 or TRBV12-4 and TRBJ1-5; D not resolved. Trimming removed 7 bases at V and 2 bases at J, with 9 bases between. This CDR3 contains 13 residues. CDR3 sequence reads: CASTPFGNQPQHF. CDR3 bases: TGTGCCAGCACCCCGTTTGGCAATCAGCCCCAGCATTTT.

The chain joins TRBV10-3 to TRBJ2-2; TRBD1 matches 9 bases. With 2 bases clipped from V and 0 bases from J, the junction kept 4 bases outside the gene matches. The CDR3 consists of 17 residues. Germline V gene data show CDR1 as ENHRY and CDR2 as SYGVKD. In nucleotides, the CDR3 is TGTGCCATCAGTGAGGGACAGGGGCCCTCGAACACCGGGGAGCTGTTTTTT. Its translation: CAISEGQGPSNTGELFF.

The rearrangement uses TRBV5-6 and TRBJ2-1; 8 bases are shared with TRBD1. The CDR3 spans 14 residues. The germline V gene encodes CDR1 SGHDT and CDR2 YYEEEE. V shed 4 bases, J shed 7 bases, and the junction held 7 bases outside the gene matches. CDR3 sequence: CASSPDRGWNEQFF. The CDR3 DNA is TGTGCCAGCAGCCCTGACAGGGGTTGGAATGAGCAGTTCTTC.

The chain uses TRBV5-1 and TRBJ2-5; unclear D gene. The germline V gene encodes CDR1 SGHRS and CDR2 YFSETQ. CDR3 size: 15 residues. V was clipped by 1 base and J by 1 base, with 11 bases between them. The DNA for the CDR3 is TGCGCCAGCAGCTTGTTGGGCAGCCTCCAAGAGACCCAGTACTTC. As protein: CASSLLGSLQETQYF. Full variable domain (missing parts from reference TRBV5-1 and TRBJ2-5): KAGVTQTPRYLIKTRGQQVTLSCSPISGHRSVSWYQQTPGQGLQFLFEYFSETQRNKGNFPGRFSGRQFSNSRSEMNVSTLELGDSALYLCASSLLGSLQETQYFGPGTRLLVL.

CDR3 in DNA: TGTGCCAGCAGCTTTGCGGGGACCTACGAGCAGTACTTC. This translates into CASSFAGTYEQYF. The chain is built from TRBV7-2 and TRBJ2-7, with D tentatively TRBD2 (6 bases). V dropped 3 bases and J dropped 2 bases, with 8 bases sitting between them. Germline V gives CDR1 SGHTA, CDR2 FQGNSA. There are 13 residues in the CDR3.

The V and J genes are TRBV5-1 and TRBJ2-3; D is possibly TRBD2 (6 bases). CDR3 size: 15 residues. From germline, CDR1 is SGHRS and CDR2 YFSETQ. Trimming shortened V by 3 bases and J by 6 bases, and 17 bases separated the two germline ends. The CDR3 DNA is TGCGCCAGCAGCTCCGGGGGTTCCCCCCCGGATACGCAGTATTTT. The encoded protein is CASSSGGSPPDTQYF.